This T cell receptor (beta chain) was sequenced during a study of identifying expanded T cells in peripheral blood. Study-wide points: Technical replicates showed around 1.2 changed clones; two weeks approximately 15; four weeks 19.

The table came from immunoSEQ multiplex PCR; TCRdb's copy has only in-frame clones and leaves some out. Of about 100,000 clones listed, 80% to 90% are singletons. A remark on this clone: Its antigen is not known.

CDR3 length equals 15 residues. CDR1 SGHVS and CDR2 FQNEAQ come from the germline V gene. Trimming cost V 0 bases and J 5 bases, with 10 bases left between them. No infections or other immune events were documented during collection. The chain employs TRBV7-8 and TRBJ2-2; the D is unclear. The sequencing sample was made of blood. This receptor was identified in a person aged 18-69 years in good health. Written as DNA, the CDR3 is TGTGCCAGCAGCTTAGCCCCTTCATTGACCGGGGAGCTGTTTTTT. Protein: CASSLAPSLTGELFF. The whole variable domain, filled in from reference TRBV7-8 and TRBJ2-2, reads GAGVSQSPRYKVAKRGQDVALRCDPISGHVSLFWYQQALGQGPEFLTYFQNEAQLDKSGLPSDRFFAERPEGSVSTLKIQRTQQEDSAVYLCASSLAPSLTGELFFGEGSRLTVL.